The T cell receptor beta chain under discussion was sequenced for a study of metastatic and nonmetastatic thyroid tumors. Study findings and constraints: Across blood and tumor, TCR beta diversity in malignant thyroid tumors was reportedly significantly higher than in benign nodules.

This CDR3 comprises 15 residues. Losses at the gene ends were 7 bases for V and 4 bases for J; bases not matched to a gene: 4. Treatment of any kind had been given to no patient before thyroid surgery. This clone is classed as medium-sized. Its antigen is still unknown. Original data processing: The study built a papillary thyroid cancer distant-metastasis classifier from CDR3 differences across clinicopathological groups. With MiXCR, TCRdb called clones anew from the PCR reads. TCRdb's processing, not the study's, gives the V and J calls here. The table has approximately 6,400 clones, under 3.5% seen once.

Material for sequencing was tumor tissue. The TCR comes from a female donor with papillary thyroid cancer or a benign thyroid nodule (not recorded which). Some clones in this sample may be carry-over from other donors' samples. V is TRBV12-3 or TRBV12-4 and J is TRBJ2-5, with 15 bases matching TRBD2. The CDR3 nucleotides read TGTGCCAGCACCCTGGGACTAGCGGGAGGAGAGACCCAGTACTTC. This encodes CASTLGLAGGETQYF.